This entry is about one TCR beta chain. Its specificity is unknown. Using immunoSEQ multiplex PCR, the repertoire was profiled, and TCRdb retains in-frame clones only, with some absent. This table holds about 36,000 clones, 78% found once. V shed 1 base and J 6 bases; nucleotides not matched to a gene: 11. Germline assignment: CDR1 SGDLS and CDR2 YYNGEE. This CDR3 contains 17 residues. A marrow graft followed busulfan-fludarabine conditioning, with cyclophosphamide on days +3 and +4. This record belongs to a study of T cells after posttransplantation cyclophosphamide. Whole-study results and caveats: TRB clonality was highly associated with recipient CMV seropositivity and reactivation. Later post-transplant blood repertoires were often dominated by donor CD8+ memory clones.

V gene TRBV9 combines with J gene TRBJ2-2; 8 nucleotides align to TRBD2. Sequencing used CD4+ T cells sorted from blood, obtained 1903 days after a stem cell transplant with posttransplant cyclophosphamide. The sequence was obtained from a female patient between 40 and 55 years old who received an allogeneic stem cell transplant from a related donor, was CMV-positive, and had no GVHD. Part of the T cells may come from the graft donor. The CDR3 is CASSVRAGRGVAGELFF. DNA of the CDR3: TGTGCCAGCAGCGTAAGGGCGGGGCGGGGGGTCGCCGGGGAGCTGTTTTTT.